The present T cell receptor beta chain was sequenced within a study of T cells after yellow fever vaccination. Study results and limitations: From the bulk population, abundant clonotypes could contaminate and appear within FACS-sorted repertoires. The study re-detected most primary-vaccination clones after the booster (about 96% CD4, roughly 88% CD8). Of the clonotypes, a small share occurred in both CD4 and CD8 compartments.

The CDR3 runs to 15 residues. The V end was cut by 4 bases, the J end by 8 bases, with 18 bases between. Synthesis of TCR cDNA relied on 5'RACE template switching, which attached a universal primer site and UMIs. One entry per CDR3 protein results from TCRdb running MiXCR on the 5' RACE reads. The sample has a few hundred thousand distinct CDR3 sequences; approximately 7% are singletons. Notes on this clonotype: Its cognate antigen is unknown.

This sequence was found in a man aged 18 to 29 who received the YFV17D yellow fever vaccine. Material: PBMCs, obtained 45 days after the first yellow fever vaccination. This chain links TRBV12-3 or TRBV12-4 with TRBJ2-4, with D possibly being TRBD1 (5 bases). The CDR3 sequence is CASSSSVVEGDIQYF. The CDR3 DNA follows: TGTGCCAGCAGTTCATCAGTGGTGGAAGGGGACATTCAGTACTTC.